Listed here are 5 T cell receptor beta chains from one sample, sequenced in a study of blood T cell repertoires in COVID-19. Produced via immunoSEQ multiplex PCR; TCRdb's table is partial and in-frame only. The sample carries approximately 290,000 clones, around 82% recorded once. Sample: peripheral blood. These receptor sequences come from a human donor with COVID-19, enrolled during active disease. The donor label of this sample is uncertain.

This clone was seen only once. J is TRBJ1-1 and V is TRBV5-1; D is uncertain. V was clipped by 5 bases and J by 1 base, with 12 bases between them. Germline assignment: CDR1 SGHRS and CDR2 YFSETQ. The CDR3 has 14 residues. CDR3 region: CASREVSANTEAFF. CDR3 sequence (DNA): TGCGCCAGCAGGGAGGTTTCGGCGAACACTGAAGCTTTCTTT.

The chain uses TRBV28 and TRBJ1-3, with a possible D match to TRBD1 (5 bases). V lost 7 bases and J 9 bases, leaving 10 bases between the germline ends. Germline assignment: CDR1 MDHEN and CDR2 SYDVKM. This CDR3 is built from 11 residues. Here the CDR3 DNA reads TGTGCCAGCACCGGGGGACCCACCATATATTTT. This codes for CASTGGPTIYF. The full variable domain, its missing parts supplied by reference TRBV28 and TRBJ1-3, is DVKVTQSSRYLVKRTGEKVFLECVQDMDHENMFWYRQDPGLGLRLIYFSYDVKMKEKGDIPEGYSVSREKKERFSLILESASTNQTSMYLCASTGGPTIYFGEGSWLTVV.

The rearrangement links TRBV3-1 (or the pseudogene TRBV3-2) to TRBJ2-3; D call uncertain. V was cut by 4 bases and J by 2 bases, with 10 bases left in between. Per the germline V gene, CDR1 is LGHDT and CDR2 is YNNKEL (reference sequence). The CDR3 is 14 residues long. CDR3 sequence reads: CASSLTATTDTQYF. CDR3 bases: TGTGCCAGCAGCCTCACAGCCACCACAGATACGCAGTATTTT.

This clone came up a few times. The V call is TRBV7-2, the J call TRBJ1-6; the D gene is possibly TRBD1 (5 bases). CDR1 SGHTA and CDR2 FQGNSA come from the germline V gene. The CDR3 runs to 17 residues. V gave up 1 base and J gave up 8 bases, with 18 bases separating them. DNA of the CDR3: TGTGCCAGCAGCTTAGACGTGGGGGGTGTCGGATATTCACCCCTCCACTTT. This sequence encodes CASSLDVGGVGYSPLHF.

This chain connects TRBV28 to TRBJ1-1, with 7 bases fitting TRBD1. Germline trimming cut 7 bases from V and 7 bases from J; bases unmatched to any gene: 12. Per germline, CDR1 MDHEN and CDR2 SYDVKM. CDR3 length: 14 amino acids. The CDR3 protein is CASTPGGGQREAFF. In DNA, the CDR3 is TGTGCCAGCACCCCGGGGGGGGGACAGCGTGAAGCTTTCTTT.